The T cell receptor (beta chain) described here comes from a study of blood T cell repertoires in COVID-19. The CDR3 extends over 13 amino acids. Germline V CDR1 and CDR2: KGHSH, LQKENI. J gave up 6 bases and V 5 bases, and 7 bases lay outside the gene matches. Enrolled through a virtual design, the participants were between roughly 18 and 89 years of age and came from approximately 25 US areas. Profiling relied on immunoSEQ multiplex PCR, and the TCRdb table lists in-frame clones only, not all of them. The table includes hundreds of thousands of clones, more than 75% detected once. This TCR was recovered from a woman aged 55-75 years in a cohort exposed to, infected with or recovered from COVID-19 (not recorded which). This chain links TRBV18 with TRBJ2-7; 7 nucleotides agree with TRBD1. Sequences were obtained from PBMCs or T cells enriched from blood (not recorded which). The CDR3 protein is CASSTNRGGEQYF. DNA of the CDR3: TGTGCCAGCTCAACAAACAGGGGCGGCGAGCAGTACTTC.